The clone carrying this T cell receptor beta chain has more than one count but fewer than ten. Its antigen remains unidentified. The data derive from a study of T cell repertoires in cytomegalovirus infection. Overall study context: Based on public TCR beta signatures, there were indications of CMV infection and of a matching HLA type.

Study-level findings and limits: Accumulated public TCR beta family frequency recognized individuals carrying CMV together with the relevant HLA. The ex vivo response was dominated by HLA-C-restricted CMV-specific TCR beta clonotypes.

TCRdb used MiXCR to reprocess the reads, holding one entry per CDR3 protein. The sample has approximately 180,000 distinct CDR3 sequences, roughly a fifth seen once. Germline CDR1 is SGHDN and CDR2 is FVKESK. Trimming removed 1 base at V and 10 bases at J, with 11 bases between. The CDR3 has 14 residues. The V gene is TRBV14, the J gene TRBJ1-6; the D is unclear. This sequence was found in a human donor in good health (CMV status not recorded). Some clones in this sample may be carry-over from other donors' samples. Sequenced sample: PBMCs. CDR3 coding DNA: TGTGCCAGCAGCCAAGGGTCAAGCGGATCACCCCTCCACTTT. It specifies CASSQGSSGSPLHF.